A selection of T cell receptor beta chains follows, all from one sample in a study of blood T cell repertoires in COVID-19. The assay was immunoSEQ multiplex PCR, and TCRdb's table has in-frame clones only and misses some. The sample comprises about 140,000 clones, approximately 84% of which are singletons, and approximately 3% rests with the top ten. Sequencing used PBMCs or T cells enriched from blood (not recorded which). All receptors come from a woman aged 45-65 years with acute COVID-19. Each CDR3 is given with its conserved first and last residue. Each record gives: CDR3 protein, V gene, D gene, J gene, clone size, CDR3 length. A D gene is named only where the DNA matches it firmly. Not every row has a clone size; where given, it reads once, few, many or a size class.

CASTLIAGGPINEQFF,TRBV5-1,TRBD2,TRBJ2-1,NA,16
CATSLSDSSYEQYF,TRBV19,NA,TRBJ2-7,NA,14
CASSLGHSYNEQFF,TRBV19,NA,TRBJ2-1,NA,14
CASSLPGLNTEAFF,TRBV11-2,NA,TRBJ1-1,NA,14
CASSSGTGKPQHF,TRBV7-2,TRBD1,TRBJ1-5,NA,13
CASRLQGDGYTF,TRBV2,TRBD1,TRBJ1-2,NA,12
CASSPPSDANEKLFF,TRBV18,NA,TRBJ1-4,NA,15
CASGSGGSSYNEQFF,TRBV12-5,TRBD2,TRBJ2-1,few,15
CASSQVHRTGKFSNQPQHF,TRBV4-2,TRBD1,TRBJ1-5,NA,19
CASSLGTATYEQYF,TRBV9,NA,TRBJ2-7,NA,14
CASSLPNSNQPQHF,TRBV7-8,NA,TRBJ1-5,few,14
CSVWGDRLGYNEQFF,TRBV29-1,NA,TRBJ2-1,NA,15
CATPGLSRGNTIYF,TRBV19,NA,TRBJ1-3,NA,14
CASSDLTSGRAQETQYF,TRBV5-1,TRBD2,TRBJ2-5,NA,17
CASSGGDSYNEQFF,TRBV5-1,NA,TRBJ2-1,NA,14
CASSLKGAGGYTF,TRBV5-4,TRBD1,TRBJ1-2,few,13
CASSIQASTDTQYF,TRBV19,NA,TRBJ2-3,once,14
CASSIVLTDTQYF,TRBV19,NA,TRBJ2-3,NA,13
CASSPLPAGQETQYF,TRBV18,TRBD2,TRBJ2-5,NA,15
CASSLVDKMAQYF,TRBV5-1,NA,TRBJ2-5,once,13
CASSARQGITEAFF,TRBV11-2,TRBD1,TRBJ1-1,few,14
CSASRTSLNEQFF,TRBV20-1,TRBD2,TRBJ2-1,once,13
CAIRGGLAGGSYEQYF,TRBV10-3,TRBD2,TRBJ2-7,NA,16
CASSLVPAGDATQYF,TRBV7-9,TRBD2,TRBJ2-3,NA,15
CASSSTGTNQPQHF,TRBV7-9,NA,TRBJ1-5,NA,14
CASRVLAGDTGELFF,TRBV19,TRBD2,TRBJ2-2,NA,15
CASRADRGLNQPQHF,TRBV2,TRBD1,TRBJ1-5,NA,15
CSASSMGAHGYTF,TRBV20-1,NA,TRBJ1-2,NA,13
CASSLVAGVRSPLHF,TRBV7-8,NA,TRBJ1-6,few,15
CASSLSAGEEETQYF,TRBV7-2,TRBD2,TRBJ2-5,NA,15
CASSLSRANTEAFF,TRBV27,NA,TRBJ1-1,few,14
CASSLAGGNYGYTF,TRBV28,TRBD1,TRBJ1-2,NA,14
CASREGGGLYEQYF,TRBV27,TRBD2,TRBJ2-7,NA,14
CASATSGVNEQFF,TRBV2,TRBD2,TRBJ2-1,NA,13
CASSQEWTNGDYGYTF,TRBV4-2,NA,TRBJ1-2,NA,16
CATSDSRGTQNEQFF,TRBV24-1,NA,TRBJ2-1,NA,15
CASITYEQYF,TRBV3-1/TRBV3-2,NA,TRBJ2-7,NA,10
CASSQDLRLFSGNTIYF,TRBV4-3,NA,TRBJ1-3,NA,17
CASSRDSSSYNSPLHF,TRBV4-2,TRBD1,TRBJ1-6,NA,16
CASNMERENPGELFF,TRBV2,TRBD2,TRBJ2-2,few,15
CASSLGAGYEQYF,TRBV7-8,TRBD2,TRBJ2-7,NA,13
CASSQGGPRQYF,TRBV3-1/TRBV3-2,NA,TRBJ2-7,NA,12
CASSYSTRTKDEQFF,TRBV6-6,NA,TRBJ2-1,NA,15
CASRQGYMTVYYGYTF,TRBV19,NA,TRBJ1-2,NA,16
CASSFNMNTEAFF,TRBV7-3,NA,TRBJ1-1,NA,13
CASSRVAGVDTEAFF,TRBV6-4,NA,TRBJ1-1,NA,15